This T cell receptor beta chain comes out of a study of cytomegalovirus exposure and HLA in healthy donors (dated by TCRdb to about 2017). Describing the broader study: An earlier analysis of under 600 of the donors reported 250 to 350 Gb of sequence data and some 120 million unique TCR beta sequences from roughly 180 million T cells. Roughly 300 gigabases of sequencing data and approximately 85 million unique TCR sequences were included in an early release covering about 700 HLA-typed donors. Of the 398 genotyped donors, approximately 83% fell in the genetic ancestry cluster associated with self-reported Caucasian donors. The aim of the study was to test whether cataloging public T cell receptors could identify signatures of past pathogen exposure. Using immunosequencing, the study profiled T cell repertoires from 500 to 800 subjects and related those repertoires to cytomegalovirus serostatus. Besides the first cohort of approximately 710 subjects, a separate validation cohort made up of 120 different subjects was used. The study combined high-throughput TCR immunosequencing, statistical association of individual TCRs with disease status, and machine learning to predict cytomegalovirus infection status. In a later analysis, previously published TCR beta repertoires from hundreds of donors were re-analyzed and high-resolution HLA genotyping was added so that TCR occurrence patterns could be studied. In the later analysis, no new phenotypic data were used to find candidate immune exposures; instead, reliance was placed on TCR beta sequences and their occurrence across donors. To decide whether each TCR beta V gene segment behaved as functional or pseudogenic, an earlier analysis of over 500 of the donors relied on high-throughput TCR beta sequencing. Donor age, sex, ethnicity and CMV serostatus were collected together with the repertoire data. In a later genetic analysis, genome-wide SNP genotypes for about 55% of the 666 donors were used, and that subset was treated as a discovery cohort. All discovery cohort repertoires had been generated on a single sequencing platform. Both class I and class II loci were covered by HLA typing, at four-digit resolution. Typing coverage varied by locus: roughly 629-640 donors for A, B, C, DRB1 and DQB1; more than 500 for DQA1; around 570 for DPA1; around 490 for DPB1. Because of strong linkage in the cohort, a handful of DR-DQ haplotypes were treated as single units for association and clustering. Among about 360 genotyped donors of the cohort, an average of roughly 240,000 unique TCR beta nucleotide sequences were sequenced per donor, 15% to 20% of them non-productive. Broad study findings and their caveats: At a false discovery rate of 0.05, a later analysis linked 16,951 TCR beta sequences to specific HLA alleles. The presence/absence analyses assumed that sequencing depth was roughly uniform across donors, and that assumption may not be true. The study gave a list of about 170 TCR beta chains associated with cytomegalovirus. According to a later analysis, TCR association rates differed among HLA loci, with DRB1 alleles showing the most associated TCRs and HLA-C alleles showing the fewest. A group of highly shared sequence variants was considered likely to be a technical artifact of the sequencing pipeline. Compared with the roughly 600-donor mean, donors in an Asian-associated ancestry cluster had fewer N-insertions in productive TCRs, according to a later genetic analysis. A further reported finding was that TCR beta sequences accurately predicted the HLA-A and HLA-B alleles for most subjects in the first cohort. In a later analysis, most CMV-associated TCR beta chains were found to appear HLA-restricted, with HLA associations seemingly driven largely by CMV exposure. For the cohort, immune exposure information was limited to CMV serostatus. Because HLA typing was unavailable for some donors at each locus, only the typed subset was used in association tests. Most TCR sequences were seen in very few donors, while some public TCRs were found in many individuals. According to the authors, the approach could potentially be generalized to other disease states and immunological phenotypes. V-gene and J-gene trimming of TCR beta chains was associated with a missense DCLRE1C variant in a later genetic analysis, and the association was replicated in an independent cohort. Correlated functional status among segregating V segments might be attributable to linkage disequilibrium, but an unknown experimental factor could not be ruled out. In vitro tests confirmed that three of the cytomegalovirus-associated TCR beta chains recognize cytomegalovirus antigens. In a later analysis, HLA-associated TCR beta chains were found to be more clonally expanded and to have lower generation probabilities than equally common non-associated chains. Because counts were too low, 15 to 20 rarely observed V segments, including chromosome 9 orphons, were excluded from the earlier analysis of several hundred of the donors. Assigning TCR associations to individual alleles was difficult when HLA alleles, especially DR and DQ, strongly co-occurred. This cohort had only TCR beta chains sequenced, and the lack of alpha or paired-chain data limited which features could be detected. Because the 87-base-pair reads could not distinguish some IMGT-functional V segments, including TRBV6-2 and TRBV6-3, those segments were excluded. In an earlier analysis of 587 of the donors, most TCR beta V segments were observed in productive rearrangements about 87% or about 30% of the time, broadly matching IMGT annotations. In a later analysis, several top co-occurrence clusters were reported to appear linked to parvovirus B19, influenza, CMV and Epstein-Barr virus. Cytomegalovirus status was reported to be diagnosed by the classifier with high specificity and sensitivity in both the original and validation cohorts.

The cohort consisted of 670 or so healthy bone marrow donors. At the time of sampling, every cohort member was nominally healthy, though immune exposures that went unrecorded were likely present. The donor tested CMV seronegative, placing the donor among the 350 or so seronegative members of the cohort. Each donor provided a peripheral blood sample, and peripheral blood mononuclear cells were used for TCR beta sequencing. The Qiagen DNeasy Blood Extraction Kit was used to extract genomic DNA from the blood cell samples. The CDR3 numbers 11 residues from cysteine through phenylalanine. Just the 33-base CDR3 DNA is kept, in frame starting at base 1. Reading the germline V gene gives CDR1 SNHLY and CDR2 FYNNEI. The V end loses 8 bases and the J end loses 8 bases, and a stretch of 10 bases separates them. Details on this clone: Its cognate antigen has yet to be identified. Base qualities are not recorded, but no much larger clone differs from it by a single base.

The library was prepared using the immunoSEQ multiplex PCR assay. For the multiplex PCR, a mixture combining 60 forward primers for TCR Vbeta segments and 13 reverse primers for TCR Jbeta segments was used. A multiplex PCR assay on genomic DNA amplified the CDR3 region of rearranged TCR beta genes. The Illumina HiSeq System was used to sequence the amplified TCR beta libraries as 87-base-pair reads. Processing in the source paper ran as follows. Across the 500 to 700 repertoires, a later analysis counted tens of millions of unique TCR beta chains, roughly 11 million of which were shared by at least two donors. Raw reads were error-corrected and collapsed into unique sequences by a nearest-neighbor algorithm in which closely related sequences were merged to remove PCR and sequencing errors. CDR3 sequences were aligned to IMGT reference sequences to assign V, D and J gene segments. For a sequence to be retained, a match of at least six nucleotides was required to both a V gene segment and a J gene segment. A rearrangement counted as productive if the CDR3 had no stop codons and remained in frame with V and J, and every other rearrangement counted as non-productive. CDR3 was defined by IMGT convention, running from the second conserved V-encoded cysteine to the conserved J-encoded phenylalanine. In an earlier analysis of 587 of the donors, sequences lacking an unambiguous match to a single V gene segment were excluded. In an earlier analysis of 450 to 750 of the donors, a V segment was called functional when productive rearrangements were above 56.7%, and segregating when the standard deviation between donors exceeded 5%. A statistical classification framework was built for diagnosing cytomegalovirus status from the catalog of TCR beta chain sequences. In a later analysis, V and J genes were assigned by comparing TCR nucleotide sequences against IMGT/GENE-DB human TR gene sequences. In a later analysis, CDR3 sequences and most-parsimonious VDJ recombination scenarios were assigned using the TCRdist pipeline. In a later analysis, each TCR beta chain was defined by its CDR3 amino acid sequence together with its V-gene family, and reads lacking a unique V-gene family were excluded. A later analysis removed 500 to 600 highly shared, low-generation-probability nucleotide sequences to deal with suspected cross-contamination and a sequencing artifact. A later analysis calculated a clonal expansion index for each public chain from normalized within-repertoire ranks of inferred template counts. In a later analysis, generation probabilities were computed using a VDJ recombination model fitted to out-of-frame rearrangements, and the results were checked against IGoR. Hypergeometric tests were used in a later analysis to score TCR-TCR, TCR-HLA and TCR-CMV co-occurrence, with a repertoire-size bias correction applied to the TCR pairs. To estimate false discovery rates, a later analysis permuted the HLA or CMV assignments 20 times. In a later analysis, co-occurring TCRs were grouped using DBSCAN, and TCRdist sequence similarity was added for clustering within HLA-allele-positive subsets. For co-occurrence clustering, repertoires with fewer than 30,000 or more than 120,000 public chains were excluded, along with five repertoires with anomalous nucleotide sharing. Not all clones reach the TCRdb copy of this immuneACCESS table, which keeps in-frame sequences only. Checked studies attribute under half of the gap to unresolved V genes and leave the rest unexplained. V and J calls plus clone size are reproduced from that table; the DNA served to infer D and trimming. The sample records approximately 120,000 clones, 73% of which are singletons. The ten largest make up around 8.1% of the sample.

The rearranged chain carries TRBV2 and TRBJ2-4; the D gene is not confidently resolved. The specimen sequenced was PBMCs. The clonotype originates from a man in his forties or fifties in good health and CMV-seronegative. The nucleotide sequence reads TGTGCCAGCGATATGGCGGACATTCAGTACTTC. Its translation is CASDMADIQYF.